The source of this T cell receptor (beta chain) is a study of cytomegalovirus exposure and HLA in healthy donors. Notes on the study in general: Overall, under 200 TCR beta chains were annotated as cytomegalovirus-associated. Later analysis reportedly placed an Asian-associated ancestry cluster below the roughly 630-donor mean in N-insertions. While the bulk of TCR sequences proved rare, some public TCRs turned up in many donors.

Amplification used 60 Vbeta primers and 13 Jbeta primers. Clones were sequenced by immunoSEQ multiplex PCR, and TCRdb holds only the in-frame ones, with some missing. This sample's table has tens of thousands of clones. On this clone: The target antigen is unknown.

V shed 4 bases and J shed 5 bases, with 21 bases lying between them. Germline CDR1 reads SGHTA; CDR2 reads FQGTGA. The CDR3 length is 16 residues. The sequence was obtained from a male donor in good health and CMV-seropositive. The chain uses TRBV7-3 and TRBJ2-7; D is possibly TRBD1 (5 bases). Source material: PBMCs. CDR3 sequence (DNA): TGTGCCAGCAGCTCATTAGGCGGCAGGGCCATCGACGAGCAGTACTTC. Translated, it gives CASSSLGGRAIDEQYF.